Below, one T cell receptor (beta chain) is given with its context. The sample belongs to a study of blood T cell repertoires in COVID-19. There are 15 residues in the CDR3. Germline V gene sequence: CDR1 SGHRS, CDR2 YFSETQ. V shed 2 bases, J shed 11 bases, and the junction held 14 bases outside the gene matches. Cohort allocation depended upon clinical history that participants reported. Authors' data handling: Using reference gene primer amplification, nucleated cell counts were estimated. Using immunoSEQ multiplex PCR, the repertoire was profiled, and TCRdb retains in-frame clones only, with some absent. Clonal size and the V and J genes are those of that table, whereas D and trimming came from the DNA. The sample holds around 300,000 clones; 70% to 90% are singletons and the top ten take under 2.5%.

V is TRBV5-1 and J is TRBJ1-1; the match to TRBD1 covers 8 bases. Sequenced material: PBMCs or T cells enriched from blood (not recorded which). The sequence derives from a woman aged 60 to 75 in a cohort exposed to, infected with or recovered from COVID-19 (not recorded which). CDR3 in DNA: TGCGCCAGCAGCTTTAGAGCCGGGACAGGCGGGAAGGCTTTCTTT. It encodes CASSFRAGTGGKAFF.